This entry describes one T cell receptor (beta chain). Selected positively for CCR7 and CD45RO-negative, naive CD8 cells excluded terminally differentiated effector memory CD45RA+ cells. The sample is drawn from a study of shared clonotypes between healthy human individuals. The V and J ends lost 2 bases and 7 bases respectively, with 12 bases between them. This CDR3 spans 13 amino acids. Looked up from germline, CDR1 is SGHKS and CDR2 is YYEKEE (reference sequence). Repertoires were generated with immunoSEQ multiplex PCR, while TCRdb's copy carries only in-frame clones and drops some. The sample lists about 2 million clones, about 95% occurring once.

The chain recombines TRBV5-5 with TRBJ1-1, with D possibly being TRBD1 (5 bases). The specimen sequenced was naive CD8+ T cells sorted from blood. The receptor was isolated from a man younger than 30 in good health. This chain's CDR3 is CASSLGAENEAFF. For the CDR3, the DNA is TGTGCCAGCAGCTTAGGGGCAGAGAATGAAGCTTTCTTT.